Listed here are 5 T cell receptor beta chains from one sample, sequenced in a study of T cell repertoires in cytomegalovirus infection. No antigen has been identified for these receptors. TCRdb recomputed calls from the reads with MiXCR, one row per CDR3 protein. The profile shows around 71,000 distinct CDR3 sequences, 20% to 25% of them singletons. The specimen comprised CD8+ T cells from cultured PBMCs, sampled from culture after CMV antigen stimulation. All receptors come from a human donor in good health (CMV status not recorded). Some clones in this sample may be carry-over from other donors' samples.

This clonotype was detected a few times. The J gene is TRBJ2-1, the V gene TRBV7-9; 10 nucleotides align to TRBD2. Germline CDR1 is SEHNR and CDR2 is FQNEAQ (reference sequence). The junction had 7 bases not matched to a gene; V was cut back by 5 bases and J by 9 bases. The CDR3 sequence is 14 residues long. This chain's CDR3 is CASSMRTSGGEQFF. The CDR3 DNA is TGTGCCAGCAGCATGCGGACTAGCGGAGGTGAGCAGTTCTTC.

The sample holds many counts of this clonotype. The CDR3 DNA is TGTGCCAGCAGCTCAGACGGGAGGACTGAAGCTTTCTTT. Its protein is CASSSDGRTEAFF. The chain employs TRBV7-2 and TRBJ1-1, with D hard to call. V gave up 4 bases and J gave up 5 bases, with 11 bases separating them. CDR3 size: 13 residues. Germline-derived CDR1 and CDR2 are SGHTA and FQGNSA.

This clonotype was seen repeatedly, ten times or more. The chain combines TRBV11-1 with TRBJ1-1; 8 bases align to TRBD1. CDR1 and CDR2 (germline): SGHAT, FQDESV (reference sequence). The CDR3 extends over 15 amino acids. V trimming: 5 bases; J trimming: 5 bases; junction bases outside the gene matches: 10. The CDR3 sequence is CASSPPTGAQTEAFF. In DNA form, the CDR3 reads TGTGCCAGCAGCCCCCCGACAGGGGCTCAGACTGAAGCTTTCTTT. The whole variable domain, filled in from reference TRBV11-1 and TRBJ1-1, reads EAEVAQSPRYKITEKSQAVAFWCDPISGHATLYWYRQILGQGPELLVQFQDESVVDDSQLPKDRFSAERLKGVDSTLKIQPAELGDSAMYLCASSPPTGAQTEAFFGQGTRLTVV.

This clonotype has just a few counts. The chain recombines TRBV4-1 with TRBJ2-2; 8 positions match TRBD1. The CDR3 contains 16 residues. CDR1 MGHRA and CDR2 YSYEKL come from the germline V gene. J gave up 0 bases and V 5 bases, and 5 bases lay outside the gene matches. For the CDR3, the DNA is TGCGCCAGCAGCTCGGGGACAGGACCGAACACCGGGGAGCTGTTTTTT. Its translation: CASSSGTGPNTGELFF.

The gene calls are TRBV7-6 and TRBJ1-5; 8 nucleotides align to TRBD1. V lost 4 bases, J lost 4 bases, and 9 bases stayed unmatched. CDR1 is SGHVS and CDR2 is FNYEAQ in the germline V gene. The CDR3 runs 16 residues. CDR3 nucleotide sequence: TGTGCCAGCAGCTCACAGGGGGATAGTGGAAATCAGCCCCAGCATTTT. Its protein is CASSSQGDSGNQPQHF.